The 14 T cell receptor beta chains below all came from one sample that was sequenced in a study of cytomegalovirus exposure and HLA in healthy donors. 13 Jbeta primers and 60 Vbeta primers were used for the PCR. Measured with immunoSEQ multiplex PCR; TCRdb has only the in-frame clones, and not every one. The data hold around 180,000 clones, with more than 80% observed a single time. The sequencing input was PBMCs. The receptors stem from a young man in good health and CMV-seronegative.

The chain has TRBV4-1 and TRBJ2-7; 10 bases are shared with TRBD1. Germline V CDR1 and CDR2: MGHRA, YSYEKL. The CDR3 length is 14 residues. With 2 bases clipped from V and 3 bases from J, the junction kept 1 base outside the gene matches. The CDR3 DNA reads as TGCGCCAGCAGCCAAAGGACAGGGGGCTACGAGCAGTACTTC. Residues: CASSQRTGGYEQYF.

As DNA, the CDR3 is TGTGCCAGCAGCTTGACAGTTGCAACTAATGAAAAACTGTTTTTT. This translates into CASSLTVATNEKLFF. The chain links TRBV11-2 to TRBJ1-4, with D tentatively TRBD1 (5 bases). The length of the CDR3 is 15 residues. Germline V gene sequence: CDR1 SGHAT, CDR2 FQNNGV. Trimming took off 3 bases at V and 0 bases at J, with 8 bases between the two ends.

V gene TRBV7-6 combines with J gene TRBJ2-7, with 8 positions matching TRBD1. V gave up 0 bases and J gave up 7 bases; unmatched junction bases: 8. CDR3 size: 15 residues. Germline V lookup: CDR1 SGHVS, CDR2 FNYEAQ. This CDR3 is CASSLAGTGPQEQYF. CDR3 nucleotide sequence: TGTGCCAGCAGCTTAGCCGGGACAGGCCCGCAAGAGCAGTACTTC.

This clone turned up a few times. This rearrangement joins TRBV4-1 to TRBJ1-5; 7 positions match TRBD1. The germline V gene encodes CDR1 MGHRA and CDR2 YSYEKL. This CDR3 contains 16 residues. V trimming: 2 bases; J trimming: 6 bases; junction bases outside the gene matches: 10. CDR3: CASSQIKGARGQPQHF. The CDR3 nucleotides read TGCGCCAGCAGCCAAATCAAGGGGGCACGGGGTCAGCCCCAGCATTTT.

V and J are TRBV5-1 and TRBJ2-2; 7 bases align to TRBD1. V was clipped by 0 bases and J by 7 bases; unmatched bases: 9. The CDR3 has 16 residues. Per the germline V gene, CDR1 is SGHRS and CDR2 is YFSETQ. CDR3: CASSLESARGNGELFF. The CDR3 coding sequence is TGCGCCAGCAGCTTGGAATCGGCCAGGGGGAACGGGGAGCTGTTTTTT.

The chain is built from TRBV5-1 and TRBJ2-1, with D perhaps TRBD2 (6 bases). From germline, CDR1 is SGHRS and CDR2 YFSETQ. The germline V and J ends were trimmed by 0 bases and 11 bases, with 12 bases remaining between them. The CDR3 spans 13 residues. The chain's CDR3 is CASSLEGGGKQFF. CDR3 coding DNA: TGCGCCAGCAGCTTGGAGGGAGGTGGAAAGCAGTTCTTC.

The CDR3 loop reads CASSFGHGETQYF. CDR3 nucleotide sequence: TGTGCCAGCAGCTTCGGACACGGGGAGACCCAGTACTTC. This chain connects TRBV11-2 to TRBJ2-5, with D maybe TRBD1 (5 bases). V was pared by 3 bases and J by 5 bases, with 10 bases between. The CDR3 length is 13 residues. Germline V gene data show CDR1 as SGHAT and CDR2 as FQNNGV.

The chain employs TRBV29-1 and TRBJ2-1; TRBD2 matches at 14 bases. With 6 bases clipped from V and 7 bases from J, the junction kept 2 bases outside the gene matches. The CDR3 totals 13 residues. The V gene's germline CDR1 is SQVTM and CDR2 ANQGSEA. CDR3 sequence: CSVRLAGGNEQFF. The DNA of the CDR3 is TGCAGCGTAAGACTAGCGGGAGGGAATGAGCAGTTCTTC.

The V gene is TRBV5-1, the J gene TRBJ2-2; TRBD1 matches at 10 bases. Per the germline V gene, CDR1 is SGHRS and CDR2 is YFSETQ. This CDR3 region has 15 residues. The junction had 7 bases not matched to a gene; V was cut back by 3 bases and J by 8 bases. In DNA, the CDR3 is TGCGCCAGCAGCTCCGGGACAGGGGTAGTAGGGGAGCTGTTTTTT. Encoded protein: CASSSGTGVVGELFF.

The chain carries TRBV29-1 and TRBJ2-1; 12 bases map to TRBD2. Germline CDR1 is SQVTM and CDR2 is ANQGSEA. The trim removed 7 bases at V and 2 bases at J, leaving 15 bases unmatched. The CDR3 is 18 amino acids. The CDR3 reads CSAGGRLAGVGAYNEQFF. The CDR3 DNA reads TGCAGCGCCGGGGGTAGACTAGCGGGAGTGGGCGCCTACAATGAGCAGTTCTTC.

CDR3 region: CASSPRGRGEGTEAFF. CDR3 bases: TGTGCCAGCAGCCCCCGGGGGAGGGGGGAGGGAACTGAAGCTTTCTTT. The chain joins TRBV9 to TRBJ1-1; weak D call: TRBD1 (6 bases). Trimming left V 4 bases short and J 5 bases short, with 21 bases between. Germline assignment: CDR1 SGDLS and CDR2 YYNGEE. This CDR3 has 16 residues.

The chain combines TRBV19 with TRBJ2-3, with TRBD2 identical over 9 bases. Germline V gene sequence: CDR1 LNHDA, CDR2 SQIVND (reference sequence). The CDR3 extends over 16 amino acids. The V gene end was trimmed by 1 base and the J gene end by 4 bases; junction bases not matched to a gene: 6. CDR3 bases: TGTGCCAGTAGTATAGGGGGTAGCGGGAGCCCAGATACGCAGTATTTT. As protein: CASSIGGSGSPDTQYF.

The chain has TRBV27 and TRBJ1-2; D possibly corresponds to TRBD1 (5 bases). This CDR3 has 16 residues. Trimming cost V 2 bases and J 2 bases, with 15 bases left between them. The germline V gene has CDR1 MNHEY and CDR2 SMNVEV (reference sequence). DNA of the CDR3: TGTGCCAGCAGTTTAAATACCGCAGGGATCAACTATGGCTACACCTTC. This gives the protein CASSLNTAGINYGYTF.

This rearrangement joins TRBV6-6 to TRBJ2-7; tentative D call: TRBD1 (6 bases). Per germline, CDR1 MNHNY and CDR2 SVGAGI (reference sequence). Trimming pared 6 bases from V and 0 bases from J, leaving 12 bases between. The CDR3 sequence is 14 residues long. The CDR3 spells CASRGQRSSYEQYF. Here the CDR3 DNA reads TGTGCCAGCAGAGGACAGAGGAGCTCCTACGAGCAGTACTTC.